These 32 T cell receptor beta chains came from one sample sequenced in a study of monozygotic twins with inflammatory bowel disease. TCRdb reprocessed the 5' RACE reads and reports one entry per CDR3 protein, with no DNA. The listing records about 330,000 distinct CDR3 sequences. The material sequenced was blood. These receptors all stem from a human donor with ulcerative colitis or Crohn's disease, or a healthy co-twin of an affected twin (not recorded which).

The V call is TRBV10-2, the J call TRBJ2-1. Germline V gene lookup returns CDR1 WSHSY and CDR2 SAAADI. The CDR3 sequence is 15 residues long. CDR3 loop: CASSSTGSSYNEQFF.

J is TRBJ1-5 and V is TRBV24-1; TCRdb returns TRBD1, unconfirmable since there is no DNA. The CDR3 consists of 12 residues. CDR1 is KGHDR, CDR2 SFDVKD, per germline. The CDR3 sequence is CATSDLTGLQHF.

The rearrangement joins TRBV12-3 or TRBV12-4 to TRBJ2-7; TCRdb names TRBD1, which stays unverified in the absence of DNA. This CDR3 comprises 16 residues. The CDR3 spells CASSHTDRGRAYEQYF.

V is TRBV11-1 and J is TRBJ2-7; absent DNA, TCRdb's TRBD1 call cannot be checked. Germline CDR1 and CDR2: SGHAT and FQDESV (reference sequence). This CDR3 spans 18 amino acids. The CDR3: CASSLAGGQGPISYEQYF.

The genes are TRBV3-1 and TRBJ2-2. The CDR3 runs 17 residues. Germline V gene data show CDR1 as LGHDT and CDR2 as YNNKEL (reference sequence). The CDR3 is CASSQGVGRINTGELFF.

By frequency, this clonotype registers medium-sized. The rearrangement joins TRBV6-5 to TRBJ2-1; TCRdb gives TRBD2 as the D gene, but with no DNA this cannot be confirmed. Germline lookup yields CDR1 MNHEY and CDR2 SVGAGI. CDR3 size: 15 residues. The CDR3 spells CASRPLAGGHNEQFF.

CDR3 in amino acids: CSARWTGPNQPQHF. V is TRBV20-1 and J is TRBJ1-5; TCRdb's D call, TRBD1, is unchecked because there is no DNA. This CDR3 spans 14 amino acids. Per germline, CDR1 DFQATT and CDR2 SNEGSKA (reference sequence).

This chain joins TRBV5-1 and TRBJ2-1; TCRdb's assignment of TRBD1 cannot be checked, as there is no DNA. This CDR3 contains 15 residues. Germline lookup yields CDR1 SGHRS and CDR2 YFSETQ. CDR3 protein: CASSDTGFSYNEQFF.

The chain employs TRBV3-1 and TRBJ2-7. The germline CDR1 and CDR2 sequences are LGHDT and YNNKEL (reference sequence). CDR3 length equals 16 residues. The CDR3 sequence is CASSRQDLRGSYEQYF.

The chain joins TRBV5-1 to TRBJ2-5; TCRdb outputs TRBD1, but without DNA this stays unchecked. The CDR3 totals 15 residues. CDR1 and CDR2 from the germline V gene are SGHRS and YFSETQ. The CDR3 here is CASSWGQLYQETQYF.

This chain joins TRBV5-1 and TRBJ1-4; without DNA, the TCRdb call of TRBD1 cannot be checked. This CDR3 is 13 amino acids long. The germline CDR1 and CDR2 sequences are SGHRS and YFSETQ. The CDR3 region is CASSHTGNEKLFF.

This chain uses TRBV7-9 with TRBJ1-1. This CDR3 is built from 12 residues. CDR1 is SEHNR and CDR2 is FQNEAQ in the germline V gene (reference sequence). CDR3: CASGPQLAGAFF.

The gene calls are TRBV5-6 and TRBJ2-7; TCRdb designates TRBD1, a call that cannot be tested without DNA. This CDR3 is 14 amino acids long. CDR1 is SGHDT, CDR2 YYEEEE, per germline. CDR3: CASSRRDANYEQYF.

The CDR3: CASSPPSNTGELFF. This chain connects TRBV7-2 to TRBJ2-2; TCRdb designates TRBD2, a call that cannot be tested without DNA. The CDR3 extends over 14 amino acids. In germline, CDR1 is SGHTA, CDR2 FQGNSA. Full variable domain (outside the CDR3, taken from reference TRBV7-2 and TRBJ2-2): GAGVSQSPSNKVTEKGKDVELRCDPISGHTALYWYRQSLGQGLEFLIYFQGNSAPDKSGLPSDRFSAERTGGSVSTLTIQRTQQEDSAVYLCASSPPSNTGELFFGEGSRLTVL.

The genes are TRBV20-1 and TRBJ2-7. This CDR3 has 12 residues. Germline V gene data show CDR1 as DFQATT and CDR2 as SNEGSKA (reference sequence). The CDR3 protein is CSAADNSYEQYF.

V is TRBV5-1 and J is TRBJ2-3; the D gene TCRdb calls, TRBD2, cannot be checked with no DNA. Germline CDR1 SGHRS, CDR2 YFSETQ. CDR3 length: 13 residues. CDR3 sequence: CASSGEGPDTQYF.

The chain recombines TRBV5-1 with TRBJ1-2; with no DNA, the TCRdb D assignment of TRBD1 cannot be verified. Germline V gene sequence: CDR1 SGHRS, CDR2 YFSETQ. CDR3 length: 14 residues. CDR3 region: CASSLTGTGDGYTF. Looking up the rest from reference TRBV5-1 and TRBJ1-2 gives the full variable domain: KAGVTQTPRYLIKTRGQQVTLSCSPISGHRSVSWYQQTPGQGLQFLFEYFSETQRNKGNFPGRFSGRQFSNSRSEMNVSTLELGDSALYLCASSLTGTGDGYTFGSGTRLTVV.

The rearrangement links TRBV24-1 to TRBJ2-1; TCRdb lists TRBD2, though no DNA is available to test this call. The CDR3 length is 14 residues. Per germline, CDR1 KGHDR and CDR2 SFDVKD. CDR3 amino acids: CATSSLSSYNEQFF.

This sequence joins TRBV7-9 and TRBJ2-3; no DNA is available, so the TRBD2 call from TCRdb remains unchecked. This CDR3 contains 14 residues. Germline-derived CDR1 and CDR2 are SEHNR and FQNEAQ (reference sequence). The CDR3 sequence is CASSLTSVGDTQYF. The variable domain in full, completed from reference TRBV7-9 and TRBJ2-3, reads DTGVSQNPRHKITKRGQNVTFRCDPISEHNRLYWYRQTLGQGPEFLTYFQNEAQLEKSRLLSDRFSAERPKGSFSTLEIQRTEQGDSAMYLCASSLTSVGDTQYFGPGTRLTVL.

The chain has TRBV19 and TRBJ2-1; TCRdb's assignment of TRBD2 cannot be checked, as there is no DNA. The CDR3 extends over 17 amino acids. The germline V gene encodes CDR1 LNHDA and CDR2 SQIVND (reference sequence). CDR3: CASSARLAGGSHNEQFF.

The rearrangement links TRBV28 to TRBJ2-5; TCRdb calls TRBD2, which cannot be checked without DNA. The germline gives CDR1 MDHEN, CDR2 SYDVKM. This CDR3 region has 14 residues. This chain's CDR3 is CASSRQGPPETQYF.

The CDR3 protein is CASSQHRGAYEQYF. The chain employs TRBV7-2 and TRBJ2-7; checking the TCRdb D call of TRBD2 is not possible without DNA. The CDR3 contains 14 residues. The V gene's germline CDR1 is SGHTA and CDR2 FQGNSA.

This chain links TRBV5-6 with TRBJ2-3. This CDR3 is built from 18 residues. Germline V gene lookup returns CDR1 SGHDT and CDR2 YYEEEE. The CDR3 is CASSLMTAGSRPTDTQYF.

The chain employs TRBV25-1 and TRBJ2-7. CDR1 and CDR2 (germline): MGHDK, SYGVNS. The CDR3 has 13 amino acids. This CDR3 is CASSEGNRYEQYF.

The chain uses TRBV20-1 and TRBJ2-3; the D call of TRBD1 rests on TCRdb alone, since no DNA is present to check it. Germline V lookup: CDR1 DFQATT, CDR2 SNEGSKA (reference sequence). The CDR3 is 16 amino acids. The CDR3 is CSASRSDRGTTDTQYF.

This chain links TRBV6-1 with TRBJ2-5; TCRdb gives TRBD1 as the D gene, but with no DNA this cannot be confirmed. The CDR3 runs 16 residues. The V gene's germline CDR1 is MNHNS and CDR2 SASEGT. The CDR3 region is CASSEGLRQIQETQYF.

V and J are TRBV20-1 and TRBJ1-2. This CDR3 is built from 14 residues. CDR1 and CDR2 from the germline V gene are DFQATT and SNEGSKA (reference sequence). CDR3 amino acids: CSAREKLLNYGYTF.

The V call is TRBV7-8, the J call TRBJ1-3; absent DNA, TCRdb's TRBD1 call cannot be checked. From germline, CDR1 is SGHVS and CDR2 FQNEAQ. The CDR3 extends over 16 amino acids. The CDR3 here is CASSMTGRPSGNTIYF.

The chain uses TRBV5-6 and TRBJ1-2. Germline V gene lookup returns CDR1 SGHDT and CDR2 YYEEEE. The CDR3 totals 13 residues. The CDR3 spells CASSLDRRYGYTF.

This rearrangement joins TRBV28 to TRBJ1-2. This CDR3 is 12 amino acids long. Germline values: CDR1 MDHEN, CDR2 SYDVKM. CDR3 amino acids: CASCPRGYDYTF.

The CDR3 sequence is CASSPGREPTGELFF. V usage is TRBV4-2 and J usage is TRBJ2-2; TCRdb's D gene call, TRBD2, goes unchecked for lack of DNA. The CDR3 sequence is 15 residues long. Germline assignment: CDR1 LGHNA and CDR2 YNFKEQ.

The rearrangement joins TRBV15 to TRBJ2-1; TCRdb proposes TRBD1, but this gene call is untestable without DNA. This CDR3 region has 15 residues. Looked up from germline, CDR1 is LNHNV and CDR2 is YYDKDF (reference sequence). CDR3 amino acids: CATSRTQGTYNEQFF.